The text below deals with one TCR beta chain. This entry belongs to a study of CD8+CD57+ T cells in acquired aplastic anemia. Only patients with CD8+CD57+ cell expansion on flow cytometry were chosen for sequencing. Genomic DNA acted as the template from which TCR beta VDJ combination and CDR3 sequence profiling were carried out. MiXCR, run by TCRdb on the reads, gives a single entry per CDR3 protein. Of approximately 250,000 distinct CDR3 sequences listed, around 82% are singletons. The CDR3 has 15 residues. The germline CDR1 and CDR2 sequences are SEHNR and FQNEAQ (reference sequence). Trimming cost V 1 base and J 4 bases, with 13 bases left between them.

The rearrangement joins TRBV7-9 to TRBJ1-1; perhaps TRBD1 as D (5 bases). The origin of this receptor is a human donor with aplastic anemia. Sequencing was performed on sorted CD4+, CD8+, or CD8+CD57+ T cells (not recorded which) from PBMCs. Here the CDR3 reads CASSLVPTEITEAFF. The CDR3 DNA sequence: TGTGCCAGCAGCTTAGTACCGACAGAGATCACTGAAGCTTTCTTT.